This T cell receptor beta chain was documented in a study of OX40 agonist ivuxolimab in advanced cancers. The overall study: Those enrolled were approximately 78% male, with a mean age of approximately 60 years and ages from roughly 23 to 79. Findings and limits, study-wide: Relative to CD4+ cells, CD8+ T cells on average had more expanded clones.

Concerning this clone itself: Its antigen is not known.

Data came from immunoSEQ multiplex PCR; TCRdb stores just in-frame clones and leaves some out. The repertoire consists of approximately 100,000 clones, with approximately 85% occurring once and the leading ten covering 3% to 4%. The CDR3 loop spans 13 amino acids. Germline CDR1 SEHNR, CDR2 FQNEAQ (reference sequence). The specimen was CD4+ or CD8+ T cells sorted from blood, collected in a trial of the OX40 agonist ivuxolimab. V and J are TRBV7-9 and TRBJ2-5; 8 positions agree with TRBD2. The DNA end favors TRBJ2-7, so the J call may be wrong. This sequence originates from an adult with an advanced solid tumor such as melanoma, head and neck, liver or kidney cancer. The CDR3 sequence is CASSRAGGYEQYF. The CDR3 nucleotides read TGTGCCAGCAGCAGGGCGGGAGGCTACGAGCAGTACTTC.